This T cell receptor (beta chain) was observed in a study of blood T cell repertoires in COVID-19. Using immunoSEQ multiplex PCR, the repertoire was profiled, and TCRdb retains in-frame clones only, with some absent. The repertoire holds 350,000 to 450,000 clones, approximately 81% seen once, with 3.5% to 4% in the top ten. V shed 0 bases and J shed 11 bases, with 9 bases lying between them. This CDR3 is 13 amino acids long. CDR1 SGHKS and CDR2 YYEKEE come from the germline V gene (reference sequence). The chain is built from TRBV5-5 and TRBJ1-6; D gene unclear. Sequenced: peripheral blood. The clonotype comes from a woman younger than 35 with acute or convalescent COVID-19. CDR3 residues: CASSLVEDPPLHF. The CDR3 DNA reads as TGTGCCAGCAGCTTGGTGGAGGATCCACCCCTCCACTTT. The variable domain in full, with the rest retrieved from reference TRBV5-5 and TRBJ1-6, is DAGVTQSPTHLIKTRGQQVTLRCSPISGHKSVSWYQQVLGQGPQFIFQYYEKEERGRGNFPDRFSARQFPNYSSELNVNALLLGDSALYLCASSLVEDPPLHFGNGTRLTVT.